This T cell receptor beta chain was sequenced during a study of metastatic and nonmetastatic thyroid tumors (dated by TCRdb to about 2020). Some background on the complete study: Repertoires were compared across peripheral blood and tumor or nodule tissue samples from malignant and benign thyroid patients. What the work shows at the level of the full study, not this receptor alone: TCR beta diversity was reported as significantly higher in malignant tumors than in benign nodules, in both blood and tumor samples.

None of the patients had been given any treatment before thyroid surgery. Using T-cell receptor beta sequencing, the study looked back at clinical samples from patients collected from about 2011 to 2018. There are 15 amino acids in the CDR3, from cysteine to phenylalanine inclusive. The kept DNA is CDR3 alone, 45 bases in frame from the first base. CDR1 and CDR2, per the germline V gene (reference sequence), are DFQATT and SNEGSKA. V has 6 bases trimmed and J has 5 bases trimmed; junction bases matching no gene number 9. Library method: PCR. The instrument was an Illumina HiSeq 4000. High-throughput sequencing was used to profile the TCR beta-chain CDR3 region of each patient. From the authors' description of their analysis: The researchers built a classifier to tell apart papillary thyroid cancer patients with distant metastasis, based on CDR3 differences among clinicopathological groups. Repertoire diversity was assessed with the Shannon index, and tumor-blood repertoire similarity with the Morisita-Horn index. Using fastp trimming at Q25 and MiXCR clonotype assembly, TCRdb reanalyzed the public sequencing data and kept in-frame beta chains. TCRdb's processing, not the authors' own work, is the source of the V and J calls. For this sample there are 20,000 to 25,000 clones; around 19% appear just once. Clones ranked in the top ten supply about 26% of the sample.

With respect to this clone: Its antigen is unknown. No much larger clone exists at a distance of one base, and base qualities are not known.

The TCR sequence derives from a female donor with papillary thyroid cancer or a benign thyroid nodule (not recorded which). Some clones in this sample may be carry-over from other donors' samples. The V and J segments used are TRBV20-1 and TRBJ2-1; 11 of the junction bases match TRBD2. The material sequenced was blood. Read as DNA, the sequence is TGCAGTGCGGCTGGGACTAGCGGAGCAAACAATGAGCAGTTCTTC. Translated, this is CSAAGTSGANNEQFF.